Below, one T cell receptor (beta chain) is given with its context. Its matching antigen is unknown. No patient escaped relapse after autologous stem cell transplantation, and brentuximab vedotin exposure varied. Through magnetic negative selection, CD8+ T cells were separated from PBMCs that had been thawed. The patients, who had relapsed/refractory classical Hodgkin lymphoma, achieved best responses of complete response, partial response or progressive disease. Measured with immunoSEQ multiplex PCR; TCRdb has only the in-frame clones, and not every one. The sample contains over 25,000 clones, almost 90% of which appear only once. The sample comes from a study of PD-1 blockade in classical Hodgkin lymphoma. Findings of the study overall: By C4D1, CD4+ diversity increased significantly, especially in complete responders.

Between the trimmed V and J ends, which lost 1 base and 8 bases, there was a span of 3 bases. CDR1 is SEHNR and CDR2 is FQNEAQ in the germline V gene (reference sequence). This CDR3 contains 11 residues. The V and J genes are TRBV7-9 and TRBJ2-1; no reliable D call. This TCR was sampled from a human donor with classical Hodgkin lymphoma. The specimen comprised CD8+ T cells from blood, sampled at baseline. CDR3 protein: CASSLGDEQFF. The CDR3 coding sequence is TGTGCCAGCAGCTTAGGGGATGAGCAGTTCTTC.